This T cell receptor (beta chain) appears in the sequencing data of a study of OX40 agonist ivuxolimab in advanced cancers. Whole-study context: Patients undergoing dose escalation presented with hepatocellular carcinoma, melanoma, renal cell or head and neck cancer.

Patients had blood sampled at baseline and again on cycle 4 day 1 and cycle 7 day 1. Whole-study results and caveats: Expanded clones belonging to CD8+ T cells outnumbered, on average, those of CD4+.

Generated by immunoSEQ multiplex PCR, the TCRdb table keeps only in-frame clones and is missing some. The sample has some 32,000 clones; over 80% are singletons. Regarding this clone: As yet, its antigen is unknown.

The CDR3 length is 18 residues. The V gene's germline CDR1 is MDHEN and CDR2 SYDVKM. Trimming left V 8 bases short and J 1 base short, with 21 bases between. The sequence came from an adult with an advanced solid tumor such as melanoma, head and neck, liver or kidney cancer. This chain uses TRBV28 with TRBJ2-6; the D gene is possibly TRBD1 (5 bases). Sequencing used CD4+ or CD8+ T cells sorted from blood, obtained in a trial of the OX40 agonist ivuxolimab. CDR3 nucleotide sequence: TGTGCCAGCGCCCCTTACAGGTTAAAGGCTTCTGGGGCCAACGTCCTGACTTTC. As protein: CASAPYRLKASGANVLTF. The full variable domain, in which reference TRBV28 and TRBJ2-6 provide the parts outside the CDR3, is DVKVTQSSRYLVKRTGEKVFLECVQDMDHENMFWYRQDPGLGLRLIYFSYDVKMKEKGDIPEGYSVSREKKERFSLILESASTNQTSMYLCASAPYRLKASGANVLTFGAGSRLTVL.